This TCR beta chain was observed in a study of shared clonotypes between healthy human individuals (dated by TCRdb to 2018 to 2020). Notes on the research overall: Three men and a couple of women, aged 18 to 49 years, made up the cohort. Per donor, three plates each were used for CD4 naive and CD4 memory, two for CD8 naive, and one for CD8 memory. Between about 0.94 and 8.9 billion PBMCs per donor were obtained by leukapheresis. To estimate repertoire size and how much clonotype sharing occurs between individuals, the study deeply sequenced the blood TCR repertoires of several healthy adults. To increase sequencing depth and limit assay-specific biases, different laboratories used diverse techniques to prepare libraries and sequence TCR repertoires.

Of note for this clone: It lacks a known antigen. No much larger clone exists at a distance of one base, and base qualities are not known.

TCR CDR3 regions were amplified from genomic DNA by multiplex PCR using the deep immunoSEQ assay. Extracted genomic DNA from each cell subset was distributed evenly across all wells of several immunoSEQ 96-well plates, and each plate was treated as a replicate. For sorted subsets, roughly 190 ng of genomic DNA, equivalent to roughly 30,000 T cell genomes, went into each replicate PCR. The purified libraries were quantified using a Qubit 3.0 fluorometer, sized with a Bioanalyzer 2100, and then quantified again using the KAPA Library Quantification kit. A separate single-read 150-cycle Illumina NextSeq 550 flow cell was used to sequence each immunoSEQ 96-well plate. The original methods were these. Because the immunoSEQ output held only junctional sequences and lacked quality scores, the filtering could not match the filtering applied to full-length reads. Sequences were annotated with PyIR, a Python wrapper for IgBLAST v1.9, and V/J genes and CDR3 were assigned using IMGT germline references. Any read was removed if the V/J assignment was weak (E-value above 1e-6), the CDR3 was missing, or the read contained stop codons, out-of-frame junctions, or ambiguous translated residues. V3J clonotypes were defined as sequences sharing an identical inferred V gene, J gene, and CDR3 amino acid sequence. The percentage overlap between two repertoires was calculated by dividing the number of shared unique clonotypes by the size of the smaller repertoire. Richness of each repertoire was evaluated using RTK rarefaction, the Chao1 estimator, and Recon v2.1 estimates of unobserved clonotypes. OLGA was used to compute generation probabilities for all TCRbeta clonotypes that the gDNA method yielded from several donors. The source is immuneACCESS, and TCRdb retained only in-frame sequences with V and J called. Part of the clones is not carried over; for the studies checked, unresolved V genes explain less than half of this, and the remainder is unexplained. That table is the source of V, J and clone size, and D and trimming were worked out from the DNA. This sample has 1,400,000 or so clones in its table, and less than 99% of those were observed once. Approximately 0.4% of the sample rests with the top ten.

The donors were healthy, HIV-negative adults who had no recently reported acute infections or vaccinations. All donors were Caucasian adults living in Nashville, Tennessee, USA. CD4+ T cells were enriched by magnetic negative selection; naive cells were then positively selected on CD45RA, and the negative fraction formed the memory subset. After blood collection by leukapheresis, PBMCs were isolated using Ficoll-Histopaque density gradient centrifugation and then cryopreserved in the vapor phase of liquid nitrogen. Purity and quantity of every magnetically sorted T cell population were checked by analytical flow cytometry. Genomic DNA was isolated from each sorted fraction and quantified by UV absorbance on a Nanodrop 2000c. Paper-wide results and their limitations: When four donors were compared, the shared fraction of clonotypes was 5% to 6.5% for naive CD4, around 3.5% for naive CD8, 2.3% for memory CD4, and roughly 0.4% for memory CD8. Estimated clonotype richness was generally larger for naive than for memory subsets. Sampling was limited to blood, and TCR repertoires in tissue likely differ from TCR repertoires in blood. Rarefaction of sorted-subset datasets indicated incomplete sequencing despite the large sequencing depth. The small number of donors limited the genetic and exposure-history diversity represented. Based on pairwise subsampling, the degree of clonotype sharing among donors was expected to be affected by sequencing depth. Compared with non-shared clonotypes, the clonotypes found in all four sorted-subset donors had higher generation probabilities.

CDR1 and CDR2 are drawn from the germline V gene: SGHRS, YFSETQ. Cut back by 4 bases and 4 bases, the V and J ends lie 14 bases apart. Its CDR3 holds 14 amino acids, cysteine through phenylalanine. Only the CDR3 part of the read is kept: 42 bases, read in frame from the first base. The V and J genes are TRBV5-1 and TRBJ1-2; the best D guess is TRBD1, with 5 bases matching. Material: naive CD4+ T cells sorted from blood. This specimen's cell subset or site label, interpreted: CD45RA+ positively selected. This clonotype originated in a man between 25 and 39 years old in good health. The CDR3 region: CASSETSGSYGYTF. The DNA sequence follows: TGCGCCAGCAGCGAGACGTCAGGGAGCTATGGCTACACCTTC.